This entry lists 20 T cell receptor beta chains sequenced from one sample in a study of graft-versus-host responses after intestinal transplantation. Sequencing was performed with immunoSEQ multiplex PCR; in TCRdb, only in-frame clones are kept and a portion is missing. Of 45,000 to 50,000 clones in the sample, about 93% were seen once. The sequencing used PBMCs, collected around 820 days after a first intestinal transplant, on the day of a second. These receptors originate from a human patient who received an intestinal transplant, so some T cells may come from the graft donor.

The rearrangement links TRBV7-9 to TRBJ2-2, with 11 bases identical to TRBD2. CDR3 length: 18 residues. CDR1 is SEHNR, CDR2 FQNEAQ, per germline (reference sequence). V dropped 5 bases and J dropped 7; count of bases not matched to a gene: 15. CDR3 amino acids: CASSPPPASGRRVGELFF. The CDR3 region has the DNA TGTGCCAGCAGCCCACCACCGGCTAGCGGGAGGCGTGTCGGGGAGCTGTTTTTT. The full variable domain, with the rest looked up from reference TRBV7-9 and TRBJ2-2, is DTGVSQNPRHKITKRGQNVTFRCDPISEHNRLYWYRQTLGQGPEFLTYFQNEAQLEKSRLLSDRFSAERPKGSFSTLEIQRTEQGDSAMYLCASSPPPASGRRVGELFFGEGSRLTVL.

For this clone: This sample includes further DNA sequences coding for the same CDR3. The chain recombines TRBV18 with TRBJ2-1, with 7 bases identical to TRBD2. The V gene's germline CDR1 is KGHSH and CDR2 LQKENI. The length of the CDR3 is 13 residues. The trim removed 3 bases at V and 4 bases at J, leaving 0 bases unmatched. CDR3 residues: CASSPGGYNEQFF. CDR3 sequence (DNA): TGTGCCAGCTCACCGGGGGGGTACAATGAGCAGTTCTTC.

V gene TRBV28 combines with J gene TRBJ2-1, with D perhaps matching TRBD1 (6 bases). Trimming shortened V by 5 bases and J by 0 bases, and 17 bases separated the two germline ends. From germline, CDR1 is MDHEN and CDR2 SYDVKM. CDR3 length equals 17 residues. CDR3 coding DNA: TGTGCCAGCAGTCTCCACGACAGGTATAGCTCCTACAATGAGCAGTTCTTC. The encoded protein is CASSLHDRYSSYNEQFF.

The rearrangement joins TRBV9 to TRBJ1-4; 7 bases fit TRBD1. Germline V CDR1 and CDR2: SGDLS, YYNGEE. V lost 4 bases to trimming and J lost 4 bases; unmatched junction nucleotides: 4. The CDR3 consists of 14 residues. CDR3 DNA sequence: TGTGCCAGCAGCCCGTGGGACAGTAATGAAAAACTGTTTTTT. It yields the protein CASSPWDSNEKLFF. The variable domain in full, completed from reference TRBV9 and TRBJ1-4, reads DSGVTQTPKHLITATGQRVTLRCSPRSGDLSVYWYQQSLDQGLQFLIQYYNGEERAKGNILERFSAQQFPDLHSELNLSSLELGDSALYFCASSPWDSNEKLFFGSGTQLSVL.

This clone was found once. The V gene is TRBV4-2, the J gene TRBJ2-3, with 11 bases fitting TRBD1. Per the germline V gene, CDR1 is LGHNA and CDR2 is YNFKEQ. The CDR3 loop spans 16 amino acids. Trimming took 0 bases from V and 3 from J; bases not matched to a gene: 2. The CDR3 loop reads CASSQDRDRGTDTQYF. In nucleotides, the CDR3 is TGTGCCAGCAGCCAAGATAGGGACAGGGGGACAGATACGCAGTATTTT.

V gene TRBV28 combines with J gene TRBJ2-7; weak D call: TRBD2 (6 bases). The CDR3 length is 12 residues. Trimming removed 3 bases at V and 7 bases at J, with 10 bases between. Germline V gives CDR1 MDHEN, CDR2 SYDVKM. In DNA form, the CDR3 reads TGTGCCAGCAGTTTGGGGGGAATAGAGCAGTACTTC. This gives the protein CASSLGGIEQYF.

This clone was seen once. CDR3 DNA sequence: TGTGCCAGCAGACCTAGCGGGGCAGGTTCCACCGGGGAGCTGTTTTTT. Protein: CASRPSGAGSTGELFF. The chain employs TRBV7-2 and TRBJ2-2; 9 nucleotides line up with TRBD2. V shed 6 bases and J 4 bases; nucleotides not matched to a gene: 9. The CDR3 contains 16 residues. CDR1 is SGHTA, CDR2 FQGNSA, per germline.

This sequence joins TRBV20-1 and TRBJ2-5; D is undetermined. The CDR3 has 11 amino acids. Germline V gene data show CDR1 as DFQATT and CDR2 as SNEGSKA (reference sequence). The germline V and J ends were trimmed by 7 bases and 5 bases, with 11 bases remaining between them. The CDR3 DNA is TGCAGTGAGCAGGAGTGGGAGACCCAGTACTTC. Protein product: CSEQEWETQYF.

The gene calls are TRBV5-1 and TRBJ2-5; either TRBD1 or TRBD2 may fit D (6 bases each). Germline CDR1 reads SGHRS; CDR2 reads YFSETQ. Trimming took off 0 bases at V and 5 bases at J, with 20 bases between the two ends. The CDR3 is 17 amino acids. CDR3 residues: CASSLAGVPLEGETQYF. In nucleotides, the CDR3 is TGCGCCAGCAGCTTGGCAGGGGTTCCGCTGGAGGGGGAGACCCAGTACTTC.

V usage is TRBV10-2 and J usage is TRBJ1-1; 9 bases agree with TRBD1. Germline-derived CDR1 and CDR2 are WSHSY and SAAADI. The CDR3 sequence is 11 residues long. Trimming cost V 7 bases and J 10 bases; bases outside gene matches: 4. Here the CDR3 reads CASNPGQGAFF. The CDR3 DNA is TGCGCCAGCAATCCGGGACAGGGAGCTTTCTTT.

J is TRBJ1-2 and V is TRBV11-2; D remains ambiguous. V was shortened by 0 bases and J by 6 bases, with 11 bases between the two germline ends. The CDR3 extends over 14 amino acids. CDR1 is SGHAT, CDR2 FQNNGV, per germline. CDR3 nucleotide sequence: TGTGCCAGCAGCTTAGATTTCGGGGAAGATGGCTACACCTTC. The encoded protein is CASSLDFGEDGYTF. Combining the CDR3 with reference TRBV11-2 and TRBJ1-2 gives the whole variable domain EAGVAQSPRYKIIEKRQSVAFWCNPISGHATLYWYQQILGQGPKLLIQFQNNGVVDDSQLPKDRFSAERLKGVDSTLKIQPAKLEDSAVYLCASSLDFGEDGYTFGSGTRLTVV.

V usage is TRBV21-1 and J usage is TRBJ2-2; TRBD1, as called in the table, went unchecked against the DNA. TRBV21-1 is listed as a pseudogene. The CDR3 has 18 amino acids. CDR3 sequence: CADRRRDRPYANTGELFF. CDR3 DNA sequence: TGTGCCGACAGGAGACGGGATCGCCCTTACGCGAACACCGGGGAGCTGTTTTTT.

The chain combines TRBV10-1 with TRBJ2-3, with 8 bases identical to TRBD1. CDR3 length equals 15 residues. Losses at the gene ends were 2 bases for V and 2 bases for J; bases not matched to a gene: 3. CDR1 is WNHNN and CDR2 is SYGVQD in the germline V gene (reference sequence). The CDR3 coding sequence is TGCGCCAGCAGTGAGGGCAGGGGGCACACAGATACGCAGTATTTT. Translating it yields CASSEGRGHTDTQYF.

In its sample, this clone was seen once. This chain uses TRBV6-1 with TRBJ2-7; D not certain. Between the trimmed V and J ends, which lost 7 bases and 0 bases, there was a span of 16 bases. This CDR3 region has 15 residues. Germline CDR1 is MNHNS and CDR2 is SASEGT. The CDR3 nucleotides read TGTGCCAGCATCCTGGGTAGTGGAGCCTCCTACGAGCAGTACTTC. Translating it yields CASILGSGASYEQYF.

This chain joins TRBV25-1 and TRBJ1-2, with a weak D call TRBD1 (6 bases). This CDR3 comprises 12 residues. Trimming removed 6 bases at V and 8 bases at J, with 13 bases between. CDR1 is MGHDK, CDR2 SYGVNS, per germline. The CDR3 here is CASRGGREGYTF. The DNA of the CDR3 is TGTGCCAGCAGGGGGGGGCGCGAAGGCTACACCTTC.

The chain is built from TRBV5-4 and TRBJ2-1; no clear D. V was pared by 0 bases and J by 1 base, with 5 bases between. There are 14 residues in the CDR3. Germline-derived CDR1 and CDR2 are SGHNT and YYREEE (reference sequence). The CDR3 loop reads CASSLASSYNEQFF. CDR3 bases: TGTGCCAGCAGCTTGGCTTCTTCCTACAATGAGCAGTTCTTC.

The V and J genes are TRBV6-1 and TRBJ2-7; no firm D call. Germline assignment: CDR1 MNHNS and CDR2 SASEGT. Trimming left V 3 bases short and J 4 bases short, with 13 bases between. The CDR3 consists of 14 residues. CDR3 in amino acids: CASSDVGRRYEQYF. DNA for the CDR3: TGTGCCAGCAGTGACGTTGGCAGAAGATACGAGCAGTACTTC.

The chain joins TRBV5-1 to TRBJ2-5, with TRBD2 matching over 7 bases. The germline V gene encodes CDR1 SGHRS and CDR2 YFSETQ. The CDR3 is 13 residues long. V lost 9 bases, J lost 1 base, and 6 bases stayed unmatched. The CDR3 nucleotides are TGCGCCACGAGCGGGATCCCCCAAGAGACCCAGTACTTC. It translates to CATSGIPQETQYF.

J is TRBJ2-1 and V is TRBV28, with D possibly TRBD2 on 6 matching bases. The CDR3 contains 12 residues. Germline V lookup: CDR1 MDHEN, CDR2 SYDVKM. V was pared by 7 bases and J by 7 bases, with 11 bases between. The CDR3 here is CASTGGGNEQFF. CDR3 DNA: TGTGCCAGCACCGGCGGAGGGAATGAGCAGTTCTTC.

This chain connects TRBV4-2 to TRBJ1-2; D is unclear. Trimming left V 0 bases short and J 8 bases short, with 7 bases between. Germline CDR1 LGHNA, CDR2 YNFKEQ. This CDR3 is 12 amino acids long. The CDR3 spells CASSQEGGGYTF. The CDR3 DNA is TGTGCCAGCAGCCAAGAGGGTGGGGGCTACACCTTC.